The T cell receptor (beta chain) under discussion was sequenced for a study of cytomegalovirus exposure and HLA in healthy donors. Study-wide results and limits: Accounts indicate the classifier identified cytomegalovirus status with strong specificity and sensitivity. According to the study, 160 or so TCR beta chains were cytomegalovirus-associated. Subsequent analysis revealed that first-cohort TCR clusters tended to co-occur in the 120 or so validation repertoires.

The CDR3 covers 20 residues. Germline CDR1 reads SGHRS; CDR2 reads YFSETQ. The V segment lost 0 bases and the J segment 2 bases; nucleotides outside the gene matches: 13. Separate from the 666-subject first cohort was the approximately 110-subject validation cohort, to which the donors belonged. Sequencing was performed with immunoSEQ multiplex PCR; in TCRdb, only in-frame clones are kept and a portion is missing. The table lists roughly 310,000 clones, around 90% of them singletons. In the case of this clone: Its antigen is as yet unknown.

The source of this sequence is a young man in good health and CMV-seronegative. The sample was PBMCs. The chain has TRBV5-1 and TRBJ2-6; 8 nucleotides match TRBD1. CDR3 sequence: CASSLAFRQGSPPGANVLTF. For the CDR3, the DNA is TGCGCCAGCAGCTTGGCCTTTAGACAGGGGAGTCCTCCTGGGGCCAACGTCCTGACTTTC.